This T cell receptor beta chain was captured in a study of T-cell reconstitution after alpha-beta-depleted transplantation in children. For TCRbeta, the library was prepared with unique molecular identifiers. TCRdb fed the PCR reads into MiXCR, producing one record per CDR3 protein. The data contain 610,000 or so distinct CDR3 sequences, 25% to 30% of them singletons. Notes on this clonotype: The junction and the germline gene differ at one end; a read error may be behind it.

Germline V CDR1 and CDR2: DFQATT, SNEGSKA (reference sequence). CDR3 length: 12 amino acids. The TCR was taken from a boy under two years old with Wiskott-Aldrich syndrome, due to receive a stem cell transplant. The chain links TRBV20-1 to TRBJ2-1, with 10 bases identical to TRBD2. The material sequenced was PBMCs, taken before TCRalphabeta/CD19-depleted stem cell transplant. The CDR3 region is CSARDILAGALF. CDR3 DNA: TGCAGTGCTAGAGATATCCTAGCGGGGGCCCTCTTC.